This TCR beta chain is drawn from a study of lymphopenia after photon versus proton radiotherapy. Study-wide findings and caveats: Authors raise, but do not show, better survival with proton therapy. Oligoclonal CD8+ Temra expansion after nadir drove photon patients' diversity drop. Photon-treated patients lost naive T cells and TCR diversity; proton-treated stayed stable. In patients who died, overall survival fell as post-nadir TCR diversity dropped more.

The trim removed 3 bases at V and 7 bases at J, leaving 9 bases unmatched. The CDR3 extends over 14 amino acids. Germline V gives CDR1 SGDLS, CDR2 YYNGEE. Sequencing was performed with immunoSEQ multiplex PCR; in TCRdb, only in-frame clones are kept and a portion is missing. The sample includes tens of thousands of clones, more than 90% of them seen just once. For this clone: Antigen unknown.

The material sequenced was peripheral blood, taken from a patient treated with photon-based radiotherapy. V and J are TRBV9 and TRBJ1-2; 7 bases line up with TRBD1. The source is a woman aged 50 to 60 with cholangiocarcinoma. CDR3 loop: CASSASDRAPGYTF. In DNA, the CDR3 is TGTGCCAGCAGCGCCTCCGACAGGGCCCCTGGCTACACCTTC.